A single T cell receptor beta chain is shown here with its context. The V and J ends lost 5 bases and 4 bases, in that order; junction bases with no gene match: 11. Germline V lookup: CDR1 MDHEN, CDR2 SYDVKM. The length of the CDR3 is 15 residues. The data were obtained in a study of blood T cell repertoires in COVID-19. On the study more broadly: Some COVID-19 samples were acute and others convalescent; all came from the United States, Italy and Spain.

The method was immunoSEQ multiplex PCR; TCRdb's version includes in-frame clones alone and lacks a portion of them. The table lists 360,000 or so clones, roughly 86% of them singletons. This study enrolled people aged 18 to 89 from approximately 24 US geographic areas. Participants were placed into cohorts based on the clinical history they reported. The chain is built from TRBV28 and TRBJ2-7; 7 bases are a match to TRBD1. This clonotype originated in a woman in her 30s who had recovered from COVID-19. What was sequenced was PBMCs or T cells enriched from blood (not recorded which). The CDR3 protein is CASSRGTGTAYEQYF. In DNA form, the CDR3 reads TGTGCCAGCAGTCGAGGAACCGGGACAGCTTACGAGCAGTACTTC.